The rows below give T cell receptor beta chains drawn from one sample of a study of blood T cells in healthy people across ages. TCRdb analysed the 5' RACE reads with MiXCR anew, one entry per CDR3 protein. The repertoire has more than 650,000 distinct CDR3 sequences, 22% of them found once; the top ten carry about 22%. Sequenced material: blood. These receptors were taken from a man aged 65-85 years in good health. Both conserved end residues are part of each CDR3. The order of the fields is clone size, V gene, J gene, D gene, CDR3 DNA, CDR3 protein. The D gene is left open where the match is weak. Size is stated for part of the rows, as once, few or many counts, or as a class when the clone is expanded.

>.|TRBV7-2|TRBJ1-2|.
TGTGCCAGCAGCTTCGGGGCGGACTACTATGGCTACACCTTC
CASSFGADYYGYTF
>.|TRBV6-6|TRBJ2-7|.
TGTGCCAGCAGCCATCAGACCCACGAGCAGTACTTC
CASSHQTHEQYF
>.|TRBV4-3|TRBJ2-1|TRBD2
TGCGCCAGCAGCCAAGCCCGATCCCCCGGGCTAGCGGGAGCGAATGAGCAGTTCTTC
CASSQARSPGLAGANEQFF
>.|TRBV6-5|TRBJ2-4|.
TGTGCCAGCAGGCGGGATTTTAAGGACATTCAGTACTTC
CASRRDFKDIQYF
>.|TRBV3-1|TRBJ1-5|.
TGTGCCAGCAGCCAAGATGGGAGGATTGGTCAGCCCCAGCATTTT
CASSQDGRIGQPQHF
>few|TRBV12-3/TRBV12-4|TRBJ1-1|.
TGTGCCAGCAGCCACGCCCCTTCGGGAACTGAAGCTTTCTTT
CASSHAPSGTEAFF
>.|TRBV5-6|TRBJ1-1|.
TGTGCCAGCAGCTTATGGGCCGCCGCAATGAAGGGAGCTTTCTTT
CASSLWAAAMKGAFF
>few|TRBV20-1|TRBJ2-1|TRBD2
TGCAGTGCTAGAGATGAAGGACACAGACTAGCGGGAGCTTACAATGAGCAGTTCTTC
CSARDEGHRLAGAYNEQFF
>few|TRBV20-1|TRBJ1-2|.
TGCAGTGCTAGAGATCCAGGGTTGAGTCGGTATGGCTACACCTTC
CSARDPGLSRYGYTF
>few|TRBV29-1|TRBJ2-7|.
TGCAGCGTTGAAGGGTTACCGGGAAGTTCCTACGAGCAGTACTTC
CSVEGLPGSSYEQYF
>.|TRBV7-9|TRBJ1-2|.
.
CATPSGNYGCTF
>.|TRBV3-1|TRBJ2-7|TRBD2
TGTGCCAGCAGCCCGGGACTAGTAAGCTACGAGCAGTACTTC
CASSPGLVSYEQYF
>.|TRBV3-1|TRBJ2-3|TRBD2
TGTGCCAGCAGCCAACACGGGACTAGCCCCACAGATACGCAGTGTTTT
CASSQHGTSPTDTQCF
>.|TRBV10-3|TRBJ2-3|TRBD1
TGTGCCATCAGTGAGGGAACAGGGGGCACAGATATGCAGTATTTT
CAISEGTGGTDMQYF
>.|TRBV12-3/TRBV12-4|TRBJ2-7|.
TGTGCCAGCAGTACGACACTCTACGAGCAGTACTTC
CASSTTLYEQYF
>.|TRBV6-2/TRBV6-3|TRBJ2-1|.
TGTGCCAGCTCCGATATGGAGGGCAGCCCGTACAATGAGCAGTTCTTC
CASSDMEGSPYNEQFF
>.|TRBV14|TRBJ2-5|.
TGTGCCAGCAGCCGCGCCGTAGGCAGACAAGAGACCCAGTACTTC
CASSRAVGRQETQYF
>few|TRBV20-1|TRBJ2-4|.
TGCAGTGCTAGACGCGGGCTAGCCAAAAACATTCAGTACTTC
CSARRGLAKNIQYF
>.|TRBV7-6|TRBJ2-3|TRBD2
TGTGCCAGCAGCCGCACAGAACCTAGCGGGTCACGCACAGATACGCAGTATTTT
CASSRTEPSGSRTDTQYF
>.|TRBV4-2|TRBJ2-1|TRBD2
TGTGCCAGCAGCCAACTAGCGGGGGACTACTATGAGCAGTTCTTC
CASSQLAGDYYEQFF
>.|TRBV29-1|TRBJ2-7|TRBD2
TGCAGCGTTGAAGATTCGGGAGGTGGGGAGCAGTACTTC
CSVEDSGGGEQYF
>.|TRBV7-9|TRBJ2-5|TRBD1
TGTGCCAGCAGCAAGAGTAAAGGGGGCGTCGAGACCCAGTACTTC
CASSKSKGGVETQYF
>.|TRBV29-1|TRBJ1-2|.
TGCAGCGCAACCGCACAGGGTGGCTATGGCTACACCTTC
CSATAQGGYGYTF
>.|TRBV29-1|TRBJ2-2|TRBD1
TGCAGCGTTGGAGGGGGCCCTAACACCGGGGAGCTGTTTTTT
CSVGGGPNTGELFF
>many|TRBV6-5|TRBJ1-2|.
TGTGCCAGCAGTTACTCGATGGGGGGTGGCTACACCTTC
CASSYSMGGGYTF
>few|TRBV20-1|TRBJ2-3|TRBD2
TGCAGTGCTGCGACTAGCGGTTTTACGCAGTATTTT
CSAATSGFTQYF
>.|TRBV7-2|TRBJ1-2|TRBD1
TGTGCCAGCAGCTTAACAGGGGCTAACTATGGCTACACCTTC
CASSLTGANYGYTF
>.|TRBV24-1|TRBJ2-5|.
TGTGCCACCAGTGATCCAAGGGGAGTAGAGACCCAGTACTTC
CATSDPRGVETQYF
>many|TRBV11-2|TRBJ2-5|.
TGTGCCAGCAGCTTATCAGGTTGGCTCCAAGAGACCCAGTACTTC
CASSLSGWLQETQYF
>few|TRBV3-1|TRBJ1-1|.
TGTGCCAGCAGCCAAGGAGGGGGAGTCCTGGGGACTGAAGCTTTCTTT
CASSQGGGVLGTEAFF
>many|TRBV2|TRBJ1-4|.
TGTGCCAGCAGTGGGTCTGCCACCCTTAATGAAAAACTGTTTTTT
CASSGSATLNEKLFF
>.|TRBV12-3/TRBV12-4|TRBJ2-3|TRBD2
TGTGCCAGCAGTTTGGTAACTAGCGGGAGTGGCGGCACAGATACGCAGTATTTT
CASSLVTSGSGGTDTQYF
>few|TRBV28|TRBJ2-1|TRBD2
TGTGCCAGCAGGACACCCAGCGGGGGCCTTAACAATGAGCAGTTCTTC
CASRTPSGGLNNEQFF
>few|TRBV6-2/TRBV6-3|TRBJ1-1|.
TGTGCCAGCAGGCACACTGAAGCTTTCTTT
CASRHTEAFF
>.|TRBV12-3/TRBV12-4|TRBJ2-3|TRBD2
TGTGCCAGCAGTTCAGCAGGGGGCACGAAAGCGGGAGGGCCAGATACGCAGTATTTT
CASSSAGGTKAGGPDTQYF
>few|TRBV10-3|TRBJ1-5|.
TGTGCCATCAGTGGACAGGATAGCAATCAGCCCCAGCATTTT
CAISGQDSNQPQHF
>.|TRBV5-1|TRBJ2-1|.
TGCGCCAGCATGTGGCATCCGGGAGATTTGTACAATGAGCAGTTCTTC
CASMWHPGDLYNEQFF